This T cell receptor (beta chain) was sequenced for a study of blood T cell repertoires in COVID-19. Profiling relied on immunoSEQ multiplex PCR, and the TCRdb table lists in-frame clones only, not all of them. The sample lists approximately 230,000 clones, around 88% occurring once. CDR3 length: 14 residues. Germline-derived CDR1 and CDR2 are SNHLY and FYNNEI. V shed 7 bases, J shed 8 bases, and the junction held 12 bases outside the gene matches. Assignments of participants to cohorts depended upon their own reported clinical history. Sequencing was carried out using PBMCs or T cells enriched from blood (not recorded which). The TCR was taken from a woman in her twenties or thirties who had recovered from COVID-19. The chain links TRBV2 to TRBJ1-2, with 8 bases aligning to TRBD1. CDR3 in amino acids: CASIFEVQGEGYTF. CDR3 coding DNA: TGTGCCAGCATTTTCGAGGTACAGGGGGAAGGCTACACCTTC.